Included here is one TCR beta chain sequence, with context. The Seattle patients, enrolled during active infection, were followed longitudinally. Germline V gene lookup returns CDR1 SGHNT and CDR2 YENEEA. After removal of 1 base from V and 2 bases from J, the junction contained 4 bases not matched to a gene. This CDR3 spans 15 amino acids. This entry belongs to a study of blood T cell repertoires in COVID-19. On the study more broadly: Samples came from the United States, Italy and Spain, spanning acute and convalescent COVID-19. The analysed material was cDNA or gDNA that came from T cells, B-cell-depleted T cells, or PBMCs.

In the original processing: Reference gene primer amplification in the assay estimated nucleated cell counts. Profiled with immunoSEQ multiplex PCR; TCRdb holds only in-frame clones, not every one. That table gives V, J and clone size, and the DNA gave D and trimming. The data hold about 49,000 clones, with over 80% observed a single time. Input material: peripheral blood. The chain employs TRBV11-3 and TRBJ1-1; 7 bases are shared with TRBD1. The TCR comes from a woman older than 75 with COVID-19, enrolled during active disease. The CDR3 loop is CASSLGGQPNTEAFF. In nucleotides, the CDR3 is TGTGCCAGCAGCTTAGGGGGACAGCCAAACACTGAAGCTTTCTTT.